The next 22 T cell receptor beta chains were all read from a single sample in a study of T cell repertoires in cytomegalovirus infection. These receptors lack a known antigen. TCRdb reprocessed the reads with MiXCR, giving one entry per CDR3 protein. This sample has about 700,000 distinct CDR3 sequences, with around a third found just once. This specimen was cultured PBMCs, taken from culture after CMV antigen stimulation. These TCRs come from a human donor in good health (CMV status not recorded). Some clones in this sample may be carry-over from other donors' samples.

This clonotype showed up just once. The chain is built from TRBV4-1 and TRBJ1-2, with unresolved D. Germline CDR1 reads MGHRA; CDR2 reads YSYEKL. The CDR3 length is 17 residues. Trimming stripped 0 bases from V and 3 bases from J, with 17 bases between. The CDR3 here is CASSQDLRRTGYYGYTF. CDR3 in DNA: TGCGCCAGCAGCCAAGATCTTCGGCGTACCGGATACTATGGCTACACCTTC.

V and J are TRBV19 and TRBJ1-2; perhaps TRBD1 as D (5 bases). CDR1 and CDR2 from the germline V gene are LNHDA and SQIVND (reference sequence). V gave up 9 bases and J gave up 4 bases, with 24 bases separating them. The CDR3 has 16 residues. CDR3 region: CASQERGSLLTYGYTF. CDR3 bases: TGTGCCAGCCAAGAGAGGGGCAGCCTACTCACCTATGGCTACACCTTC.

This chain links TRBV7-2 with TRBJ2-7; D remains ambiguous. The germline V gene encodes CDR1 SGHTA and CDR2 FQGNSA. V lost 1 base and J 3 bases, leaving 13 bases between the germline ends. The CDR3 runs to 15 residues. Here the CDR3 reads CASSLEPRSLYEQYF. CDR3 sequence (DNA): TGTGCCAGCAGCTTAGAGCCCAGAAGTCTCTACGAGCAGTACTTC.

A single count supports this clonotype. The rearrangement uses TRBV7-2 and TRBJ2-5; TRBD2 agrees at 8 bases. The CDR3 totals 15 residues. J lost 10 bases, V lost 0 bases, and 10 bases had no gene match. Germline CDR1 SGHTA, CDR2 FQGNSA. This chain's CDR3 is CASSLAPTGGGGQYF. DNA for the CDR3: TGTGCCAGCAGCTTAGCGCCCACGGGGGGGGGGGGCCAGTACTTC.

The rearrangement uses TRBV7-6 and TRBJ2-7, with D uncertain. V gave up 4 bases and J gave up 5 bases, with 9 bases separating them. Germline V gives CDR1 SGHVS, CDR2 FNYEAQ. The CDR3 loop spans 12 amino acids. CDR3 sequence reads: CASSSSGDEQYF. The CDR3, as DNA: TGTGCCAGCAGCTCCTCTGGGGACGAGCAGTACTTC.

The J gene is TRBJ1-2, the V gene TRBV5-4, with TRBD1 as a possible D gene (6 bases). The CDR3 has 14 amino acids. CDR1 is SGHNT and CDR2 is YYREEE in the germline V gene (reference sequence). With 4 bases removed from V and 0 bases from J, the gap between germline ends came to 10 bases. Written as DNA, the CDR3 is TGTGCCAGCAGCAAGGGGGACACTAACTATGGCTACACCTTC. Protein product: CASSKGDTNYGYTF.

This clonotype was recorded a few times. V and J are TRBV5-1 and TRBJ2-5, with D tentatively TRBD2 (5 bases). The germline V gene encodes CDR1 SGHRS and CDR2 YFSETQ. This CDR3 contains 12 residues. Between the trimmed V and J ends, which lost 3 bases and 3 bases, there was a span of 6 bases. The CDR3 region is CASSSGKETQYF. Written as DNA, the CDR3 is TGCGCCAGCAGCTCGGGGAAAGAGACCCAGTACTTC.

The chain joins TRBV7-8 to TRBJ2-3; tentative D call: TRBD1 (5 bases). Trimming took off 1 base at V and 3 bases at J, with 11 bases between the two ends. Looked up from germline, CDR1 is SGHVS and CDR2 is FQNEAQ. This CDR3 region has 15 residues. CDR3 sequence: CASSLVQGFTDTQYF. In DNA, the CDR3 is TGTGCCAGCAGCTTAGTGCAGGGATTTACAGATACGCAGTATTTT.

The chain combines TRBV6-1 with TRBJ1-1; D is ambiguous. Germline CDR1 is MNHNS and CDR2 is SASEGT. This CDR3 contains 13 residues. The V and J ends lost 8 bases and 3 bases respectively, with 13 bases between them. The CDR3 loop is CASLTYQYTEAFF. For the CDR3, the DNA is TGTGCCAGCCTTACCTATCAGTACACTGAAGCTTTCTTT.

The rearrangement uses TRBV5-6 and TRBJ1-2, with D hard to call. Trimming cost V 4 bases and J 4 bases, with 14 bases left between them. CDR3 length: 14 residues. Germline loops: CDR1 SGHDT, CDR2 YYEEEE. The CDR3 nucleotides read TGTGCCAGCAGCCTAACCCGCTGGGGCTATGGCTACACCTTC. Translating it yields CASSLTRWGYGYTF.

J is TRBJ2-7 and V is TRBV7-2; a possible D gene is TRBD2 (5 bases). The CDR3 loop spans 14 amino acids. Germline CDR1 and CDR2: SGHTA and FQGNSA. Between the trimmed V and J ends, which lost 5 bases and 5 bases, there was a span of 16 bases. The CDR3 region is CASSPGNYRDEQYF. The CDR3 DNA follows: TGTGCCAGCAGCCCCGGGAACTATCGCGACGAGCAGTACTTC.

With regard to this clonotype: This may come from a read error, since a much larger clone is one base off. The chain employs TRBV7-2 and TRBJ2-5; D is unclear. With 1 base removed from V and 6 bases from J, the gap between germline ends came to 18 bases. There are 16 residues in the CDR3. From germline, CDR1 is SGHTA and CDR2 FQGNSA. The CDR3 DNA sequence: TGTGCCAGCAGCTTAGTGTTTAGGGCAGGTCAACAGACCCAGTACTTC. Translating gives CASSLVFRAGQQTQYF.

The V gene is TRBV11-2, the J gene TRBJ2-7, with TRBD2 matching over 16 bases. The junction had 15 bases not matched to a gene; V was cut back by 5 bases and J by 2 bases. The CDR3 extends over 20 amino acids. Germline CDR1 is SGHAT and CDR2 is FQNNGV. The CDR3 loop reads CASSTTRPGLAGGKTYEQYF. In nucleotides, the CDR3 is TGTGCCAGCAGCACTACCCGTCCGGGACTAGCGGGAGGGAAAACCTACGAGCAGTACTTC.

This clonotype was seen more than once but under ten times. This chain links TRBV12-3 or TRBV12-4 with TRBJ2-3; no firm D call. Trimming took 5 bases from V and 10 from J, leaving 10 bases between them. The CDR3 length is 11 residues. The CDR3 DNA is TGTGCCAGCAGTCTGGGATCCGCGCAGTATTTT. This sequence encodes CASSLGSAQYF.

This chain connects TRBV19 to TRBJ1-6; TRBD1 matches at 8 bases. The V and J ends lost 5 bases and 10 bases, in that order; junction bases with no gene match: 7. Germline loops: CDR1 LNHDA, CDR2 SQIVND (reference sequence). CDR3 length equals 14 residues. In DNA, the CDR3 is TGTGCCAGTAGTCTGGGACAGGAAGTATCACCCCTCCACTTT. Protein product: CASSLGQEVSPLHF. Combining the CDR3 with reference TRBV19 and TRBJ1-6 gives the whole variable domain DGGITQSPKYLFRKEGQNVTLSCEQNLNHDAMYWYRQDPGQGLRLIYYSQIVNDFQKGDIAEGYSVSREKKESFPLTVTSAQKNPTAFYLCASSLGQEVSPLHFGNGTRLTVT.

The V call is TRBV6-1, the J call TRBJ2-7; 9 bases align to TRBD1. Germline V gene data show CDR1 as MNHNS and CDR2 as SASEGT. CDR3 length: 15 residues. The V and J ends lost 5 bases and 3 bases, in that order; junction bases with no gene match: 8. CDR3 amino acids: CASSIATGGGYEQYF. The DNA of the CDR3 is TGTGCCAGCAGTATCGCGACAGGGGGAGGCTACGAGCAGTACTTC.

In this sample, this clonotype turned up once. V gene TRBV4-3 combines with J gene TRBJ1-6; 9 bases are shared with TRBD1. Germline trimming cut 4 bases from V and 8 bases from J; bases unmatched to any gene: 6. Germline-derived CDR1 and CDR2 are LGHNA and YSLEER. The length of the CDR3 is 15 residues. The CDR3 coding sequence is TGCGCCAGCAGCCCCCGGGACAGGGTTTATTCACCCCTCCACTTT. Translating it yields CASSPRDRVYSPLHF.

This clonotype was picked up a small number of times. The V and J genes are TRBV10-3 and TRBJ1-1; TRBD1 agrees at 9 bases. Trimming at V came to 2 bases and at J to 10 bases, leaving 14 bases not matched to a gene. Germline V gives CDR1 ENHRY, CDR2 SYGVKD. CDR3 length: 16 amino acids. CDR3 sequence (DNA): TGTGCCATCAGTGAGACGTGGACAGGGGCTACCTTGGGAGCTTTCTTT. This encodes CAISETWTGATLGAFF.

The rearrangement links TRBV18 to TRBJ1-5, with TRBD1 as a possible D gene (6 bases). The CDR3 has 15 residues. Germline CDR1 and CDR2: KGHSH and LQKENI. The V end lost 1 base, the J end lost 6 bases, and 13 bases lay between the germline ends. Written as DNA, the CDR3 is TGTGCCAGCTCACCACAGGGGACATTGCTTCAGCCCCAGCATTTT. Its protein is CASSPQGTLLQPQHF.

This rearrangement joins TRBV6-1 to TRBJ1-5; D possibly corresponds to TRBD1 (5 bases). The CDR3 is 16 amino acids. CDR1 and CDR2 from the germline V gene are MNHNS and SASEGT. V shed 2 bases and J shed 7 bases, with 18 bases lying between them. CDR3 sequence reads: CASSERGGRADQPQHF. The DNA of the CDR3 is TGTGCCAGCAGTGAACGGGGGGGACGGGCGGACCAGCCCCAGCATTTT.

There are many counts of this clonotype. The chain is built from TRBV7-8 and TRBJ2-4; no clear D. CDR1 is SGHVS, CDR2 FQNEAQ, per germline. Between the trimmed V and J ends, which lost 2 bases and 0 bases, there was a span of 11 bases. The CDR3 has 16 residues. The CDR3 spells CASSLRPVQAKNIQYF. The CDR3 DNA follows: TGTGCCAGCAGCTTAAGGCCAGTACAAGCCAAAAACATTCAGTACTTC.

The chain couples TRBV12-3 or TRBV12-4 to TRBJ1-1; D call uncertain. The germline V and J ends were trimmed by 3 bases and 0 bases, with 8 bases remaining between them. The CDR3 totals 14 residues. CDR3 amino acids: CASSFSVLNTEAFF. The CDR3 nucleotides are TGTGCCAGCAGTTTTAGTGTCCTGAACACTGAAGCTTTCTTT.